One and the same sample provided the 19 T cell receptor beta chains below, sequenced in a study of CD8 T cells in Susac syndrome. A quantity of about 0.5 to 1 ug RNA underwent reverse transcription using random hexamers. Using its own MiXCR run on the immunoSEQ multiplex PCR reads, TCRdb lists one record per CDR3 protein. The sample lists about 180,000 distinct CDR3 sequences; around 94% were seen once. Material: CD4+ T cells from PBMCs. The receptors stem from a human donor with Susac syndrome.

In this sample, this clonotype turned up once. The chain carries TRBV5-1 and TRBJ1-1; a possible D gene is TRBD1 (5 bases). CDR1 and CDR2 from the germline V gene are SGHRS and YFSETQ. V shed 4 bases and J shed 4 bases, with 17 bases lying between them. The CDR3 is 15 amino acids. CDR3: CASSQGPGGSTEAFF. The CDR3 nucleotides read TGCGCCAGCAGCCAGGGACCGGGGGGGAGCACTGAAGCTTTCTTT.

This sequence joins TRBV12-3 or TRBV12-4 and TRBJ2-1; D is possibly TRBD2 (6 bases). The CDR3 is made up of 14 amino acids. V was cut by 0 bases and J by 4 bases, with 7 bases left in between. The CDR3 DNA follows: TGTGCCAGCAGTTTAGCGGGAGGTTACAATGAGCAGTTCTTC. It is translated as CASSLAGGYNEQFF.

The chain couples TRBV20-1 to TRBJ1-2, with 10 bases matching TRBD1. The CDR3 loop spans 13 amino acids. With V trimmed by 5 bases and J by 8 bases, 8 bases remained unmatched. The germline CDR1 and CDR2 sequences are DFQATT and SNEGSKA (reference sequence). CDR3 sequence (DNA): TGCAGTGCTTGGGACAGGGGTACAGAAGGCTACACCTTC. Its translation is CSAWDRGTEGYTF.

This rearrangement joins TRBV5-1 to TRBJ2-7; D possibly corresponds to TRBD2 (7 bases). The CDR3 spans 13 residues. With 4 bases removed from V and 6 bases from J, the gap between germline ends came to 14 bases. Germline V lookup: CDR1 SGHRS, CDR2 YFSETQ. CDR3 in amino acids: CASSGGARGEQYF. In DNA form, the CDR3 reads TGCGCCAGCAGCGGGGGGGCGCGGGGCGAGCAGTACTTC.

The chain combines TRBV2 with TRBJ1-1, with D uncertain. CDR3 size: 14 residues. CDR1 is SNHLY and CDR2 is FYNNEI in the germline V gene. The V end lost 3 bases, the J end lost 8 bases, and 16 bases lay between the germline ends. CDR3 coding DNA: TGTGCCAGCAGTGACCCGGGAAACATGTGGGAAGCTTTCTTT. Its translation: CASSDPGNMWEAFF.

The chain couples TRBV5-1 to TRBJ2-1; D possibly corresponds to TRBD2 (6 bases). The V gene lost 2 bases and the J gene lost 6 bases, with 15 bases spanning the gap. Germline CDR1 SGHRS, CDR2 YFSETQ. This CDR3 comprises 15 residues. The CDR3 loop is CASSFTSQSGNEQFF. The DNA of the CDR3 is TGCGCCAGCAGCTTCACTAGCCAAAGCGGCAATGAGCAGTTCTTC.

V usage is TRBV7-9 and J usage is TRBJ1-2; tentatively, D is TRBD1 (6 bases). The CDR3 sequence is 13 residues long. Germline CDR1 and CDR2: SEHNR and FQNEAQ (reference sequence). The V end was cut by 5 bases, the J end by 5 bases, with 12 bases between. The CDR3 DNA sequence: TGTGCCAGCAGCCCTGGGACAACGTATGGCTACACCTTC. Its protein product is CASSPGTTYGYTF.

The gene calls are TRBV30 and TRBJ2-1; 7 bases align to TRBD2. Germline V gene lookup returns CDR1 GTSNPN and CDR2 SVGIG (reference sequence). V gave up 3 bases and J gave up 4 bases; unmatched junction bases: 12. This CDR3 contains 16 residues. The CDR3 DNA reads as TGTGCCTGGAGCGCCCCAGGGTTCGGGAGGTACAATGAGCAGTTCTTC. Translated: CAWSAPGFGRYNEQFF.

This rearrangement joins TRBV9 to TRBJ1-2; TRBD1 might be the D (6 bases). The length of the CDR3 is 17 residues. V lost 1 base and J 0 bases, leaving 16 bases between the germline ends. Germline loops: CDR1 SGDLS, CDR2 YYNGEE. The DNA for the CDR3 is TGTGCCAGCAGCGTAACTGACAGGATTAAAGCTAACTATGGCTACACCTTC. Its protein is CASSVTDRIKANYGYTF.

This clonotype was recorded once. This sequence joins TRBV20-1 and TRBJ1-5; D is ambiguous. The CDR3 is 13 amino acids. Germline CDR1 DFQATT, CDR2 SNEGSKA (reference sequence). V shed 7 bases and J shed 0 bases, with 10 bases lying between them. The CDR3 DNA follows: TGCAGTGGAAGACCGGATAGCAATCAGCCCCAGCATTTT. Amino acids: CSGRPDSNQPQHF.

The rearrangement uses TRBV7-2 and TRBJ2-3; 9 nucleotides match TRBD2. Unmatched junction bases numbered 4, after V lost 5 bases and J lost 1 base. The CDR3 is made up of 15 amino acids. From germline, CDR1 is SGHTA and CDR2 FQGNSA. The CDR3 DNA reads TGTGCCAGCAGCCGGGCTAGCGGGGGCACAGATACGCAGTATTTT. Translation gives CASSRASGGTDTQYF.

The gene calls are TRBV20-1 and TRBJ1-2; D gene ambiguous. CDR1 is DFQATT, CDR2 SNEGSKA, per germline (reference sequence). The CDR3 extends over 13 amino acids. The ends were cut back, 6 bases at V and 4 bases at J, with 15 bases in the middle. The CDR3 coding sequence is TGCAGTGCATCCGGACGGACGAGCTATGGCTACACCTTC. Protein sequence: CSASGRTSYGYTF.

The chain recombines TRBV3-1 with TRBJ1-3; no reliable D call. V gave up 1 base and J gave up 3 bases, with 7 bases separating them. This CDR3 spans 14 amino acids. Germline CDR1 and CDR2: LGHDT and YNNKEL (reference sequence). The CDR3 DNA reads as TGTGCCAGCAGCCAAGGTCAAATTGGAAACACCATATATTTT. It codes for CASSQGQIGNTIYF.

The chain uses TRBV5-1 and TRBJ1-1; perhaps TRBD1 as D (6 bases). CDR3 length equals 14 residues. The V and J ends lost 1 base and 8 bases respectively, with 15 bases between them. Germline assignment: CDR1 SGHRS and CDR2 YFSETQ. The CDR3 here is CASSLRGGPAEAFF. The CDR3 DNA follows: TGCGCCAGCAGCTTGCGCGGGGGGCCTGCCGAAGCTTTCTTT.

This rearrangement joins TRBV20-1 to TRBJ2-3, with D perhaps TRBD2 (6 bases). Germline values: CDR1 DFQATT, CDR2 SNEGSKA (reference sequence). V was cut by 4 bases and J by 6 bases, with 23 bases left in between. This CDR3 contains 16 residues. CDR3 DNA sequence: TGCAGTGCTATTAACCAAGGGGCTAGCGATATGGATACGCAGTATTTT. It encodes CSAINQGASDMDTQYF.

V is TRBV29-1 and J is TRBJ2-1; 8 bases are a match to TRBD1. V trimming: 7 bases; J trimming: 7 bases; junction bases outside the gene matches: 3. This CDR3 region has 11 residues. Looked up from germline, CDR1 is SQVTM and CDR2 is ANQGSEA. For the CDR3, the DNA is TGCAGCGCGGGACAGGTTAATGAGCAGTTCTTC. This sequence encodes CSAGQVNEQFF.

This clonotype has a single count. The chain couples TRBV5-1 to TRBJ2-1; D perhaps matches TRBD2 (5 bases). From germline, CDR1 is SGHRS and CDR2 YFSETQ. The CDR3 extends over 15 amino acids. V shed 4 bases and J shed 3 bases, with 14 bases lying between them. The CDR3 DNA sequence: TGCGCCAGCAGCCGCCCATCGGACTTCTACAATGAGCAGTTCTTC. Translation: CASSRPSDFYNEQFF. Full variable domain (outside the CDR3, taken from reference TRBV5-1 and TRBJ2-1): KAGVTQTPRYLIKTRGQQVTLSCSPISGHRSVSWYQQTPGQGLQFLFEYFSETQRNKGNFPGRFSGRQFSNSRSEMNVSTLELGDSALYLCASSRPSDFYNEQFFGPGTRLTVL.

The chain employs TRBV19 and TRBJ1-1; 8 positions agree with TRBD1. Germline CDR1 LNHDA, CDR2 SQIVND (reference sequence). This CDR3 is 16 amino acids long. V trimming: 1 base; J trimming: 0 bases; junction bases outside the gene matches: 4. The CDR3 reads CASSIVPGQVNTEAFF. CDR3 nucleotide sequence: TGTGCCAGTAGTATAGTCCCGGGACAGGTGAACACTGAAGCTTTCTTT.

In its sample, this clonotype was seen a few times. The J gene is TRBJ1-2, the V gene TRBV19, with 7 bases matching TRBD1. Trimming at V came to 5 bases and at J to 8 bases, leaving 8 bases not matched to a gene. Germline V gene data show CDR1 as LNHDA and CDR2 as SQIVND (reference sequence). This CDR3 has 13 amino acids. CDR3 protein: CASSPDRVGGYTF. The CDR3 DNA follows: TGTGCCAGTAGTCCTGACAGGGTCGGAGGCTACACCTTC.